A single sample is the source of the 10 T cell receptor beta chains below, sequenced in a study of T cell changes during pregnancy in multiple sclerosis. TCRdb's copy holds only in-frame clones and misses some; the assay was immunoSEQ multiplex PCR. Of about 52,000 clones in the sample, approximately 92% were seen once. The sequenced sample was CD4+ T cells from peripheral blood mononuclear cells, obtained in the third trimester of pregnancy. The receptor source for this set is a female donor with multiple sclerosis, enrolled in a pregnancy study.

The genes are TRBV19 and TRBJ2-4; TRBD1 agrees at 8 bases. V shed 3 bases and J 0 bases; nucleotides not matched to a gene: 7. CDR1 LNHDA and CDR2 SQIVND come from the germline V gene (reference sequence). The CDR3 covers 17 residues. CDR3 sequence (DNA): TGTGCCAGTAGTATTCTCCCAGGGGGCAGAGCCAAAAACATTCAGTACTTC. Translating gives CASSILPGGRAKNIQYF. The full variable domain, its missing parts supplied by reference TRBV19 and TRBJ2-4, is DGGITQSPKYLFRKEGQNVTLSCEQNLNHDAMYWYRQDPGQGLRLIYYSQIVNDFQKGDIAEGYSVSREKKESFPLTVTSAQKNPTAFYLCASSILPGGRAKNIQYFGAGTRLSVL.

The V call is TRBV19, the J call TRBJ2-2; 8 bases map to TRBD2. With V trimmed by 7 bases and J by 2 bases, 6 bases remained unmatched. Germline CDR1 is LNHDA and CDR2 is SQIVND (reference sequence). The CDR3 has 15 amino acids. CDR3 coding DNA: TGTGCCAGTACCCCGGGACTAGTTAACACCGGGGAGCTGTTTTTT. This codes for CASTPGLVNTGELFF.

This clone was observed a single time. This rearrangement joins TRBV6-5 to TRBJ2-3; D is possibly TRBD2 (6 bases). Germline lookup yields CDR1 MNHEY and CDR2 SVGAGI. CDR3 length equals 14 residues. Trimming stripped 5 bases from V and 2 bases from J, with 11 bases between. The CDR3 spells CASSPAGATDTQYF. For the CDR3, the DNA is TGTGCCAGCAGTCCAGCGGGCGCCACAGATACGCAGTATTTT.

The chain uses TRBV30 and TRBJ2-1, with TRBD2 matching 9 bases. The CDR3 has 14 amino acids. Trimming removed 3 bases from V and 4 bases from J; junction bases left unmatched: 4. Germline CDR1 is GTSNPN and CDR2 is SVGIG (reference sequence). The CDR3 DNA sequence: TGTGCCTGGAGAACTAGCGGGTCTTACAATGAGCAGTTCTTC. Translation: CAWRTSGSYNEQFF.

This clone was picked up a small number of times. The genes are TRBV7-9 and TRBJ2-7; 7 nucleotides match TRBD1. Germline V CDR1 and CDR2: SEHNR, FQNEAQ (reference sequence). Trimming took 5 bases from V and 6 from J; bases not matched to a gene: 4. This CDR3 has 12 residues. In DNA, the CDR3 is TGTGCCAGCAGCCTTTGGACAGGCGAGCAGTACTTC. This sequence encodes CASSLWTGEQYF.

This chain connects TRBV4-1 to TRBJ1-2; a possible D gene is TRBD1 (5 bases). The ends were cut back, 3 bases at V and 3 bases at J, with 11 bases in the middle. CDR1 and CDR2 from the germline V gene are MGHRA and YSYEKL. This CDR3 has 14 residues. The CDR3 protein is CASSQVKGYYGYTF. The CDR3 nucleotides are TGCGCCAGCAGCCAGGTCAAGGGGTACTATGGCTACACCTTC.

The chain employs TRBV25-1 and TRBJ1-1; 9 positions agree with TRBD1. This CDR3 contains 17 residues. The germline gives CDR1 MGHDK, CDR2 SYGVNS. The ends lost 4 bases at V and 0 bases at J; junction bases unmatched: 9. DNA of the CDR3: TGTGCCAGCAGTGGCATTTACAGGGGGCCTATGAACACTGAAGCTTTCTTT. Its protein product is CASSGIYRGPMNTEAFF.

This chain connects TRBV5-1 to TRBJ1-1; TRBD1 is a possible D gene (5 bases). V was clipped by 0 bases and J by 7 bases, with 13 bases between them. The CDR3 extends over 14 amino acids. Germline assignment: CDR1 SGHRS and CDR2 YFSETQ. CDR3 DNA: TGCGCCAGCAGCTTGGGCCTCTCGGGGGGTGAAGCTTTCTTT. Translated, it gives CASSLGLSGGEAFF. Together with reference TRBV5-1 and TRBJ1-1, the CDR3 gives the full variable domain: KAGVTQTPRYLIKTRGQQVTLSCSPISGHRSVSWYQQTPGQGLQFLFEYFSETQRNKGNFPGRFSGRQFSNSRSEMNVSTLELGDSALYLCASSLGLSGGEAFFGQGTRLTVV.

This chain uses TRBV10-3 with TRBJ2-7; a weak D match, TRBD2 (6 bases). Trimming shortened V by 6 bases and J by 3 bases, and 12 bases separated the two germline ends. This CDR3 has 13 residues. Germline V CDR1 and CDR2: ENHRY, SYGVKD. The CDR3 coding sequence is TGTGCCATCAGGGGGGGACTTCACTACGAGCAGTACTTC. Translation gives CAIRGGLHYEQYF.

The gene calls are TRBV19 and TRBJ2-5, with 9 bases aligning to TRBD1. V lost 5 bases to trimming and J lost 5 bases; unmatched junction nucleotides: 0. Germline CDR1 LNHDA, CDR2 SQIVND (reference sequence). There are 12 residues in the CDR3. CDR3 loop: CASSGTGETQYF. The CDR3 DNA is TGTGCCAGTAGTGGGACAGGGGAGACCCAGTACTTC.